A single sample gave rise to the 23 T cell receptor beta chains below, sequenced in a study of T cells in Graves' hyperthyroidism and ophthalmopathy. RNA transcripts provided the source from which TCR beta CDR3 regions were amplified. First-round RT-PCR targeting the TCR CDR3 was performed with the HTBI primer set. TCRdb re-derived calls from the multiplex PCR reads in MiXCR, one entry per CDR3 protein. Of about 400,000 distinct CDR3 sequences in the sample, more than 12% are singletons; the top ten hold approximately 32%. The sequenced sample consisted of blood. All receptors derive from a woman aged 25 to 39 with Graves' hyperthyroidism.

This clonotype has at least ten counts. V usage is TRBV20-1 and J usage is TRBJ1-6; the D gene is possibly TRBD1 (5 bases). The germline CDR1 and CDR2 sequences are DFQATT and SNEGSKA (reference sequence). Trimming took off 2 bases at V and 2 bases at J, with 13 bases between the two ends. The length of the CDR3 is 16 residues. CDR3 region: CSARRERGAYNSPLHF. CDR3 DNA sequence: TGCAGTGCTAGAAGGGAGCGAGGGGCCTATAATTCACCCCTCCACTTT.

This clonotype was recorded a few times. Sequence at one end of the junction differs from germline and may be a read error. The chain combines TRBV6-2 or TRBV6-3 with TRBJ2-6; TRBD1 matches 7 bases. CDR1 and CDR2 (germline): MNHEY, SVGEGT. The CDR3 is made up of 17 amino acids. CDR3 amino acids: CASSGGQTISGANVLAF. CDR3 DNA: TGTGCCAGCAGTGGGGGACAGACTATCTCTGGGGCCAACGTCCTGGCTTTC.

This clonotype was counted only a few times. This clone may be a read error of a much larger clone one base away. The J gene is TRBJ1-1, the V gene TRBV12-3 or TRBV12-4; D is unresolved. Trimming pared 3 bases from V and 0 bases from J, leaving 5 bases between. The CDR3 consists of 13 residues. The CDR3 is CASSFRMNTEAFF. The CDR3 DNA reads as TGTGCCAGCAGTTTTCGGATGAACACTGAAGCTTTCTTT.

This clonotype was recorded at least ten times. The chain is built from TRBV18 and TRBJ2-1; D ambiguous. This CDR3 comprises 13 residues. Germline V CDR1 and CDR2: KGHSH, LQKENI. The V end was cut by 3 bases, the J end by 6 bases, with 9 bases between. The DNA for the CDR3 is TGTGCCAGCTCACCCCCCGTCGCCAATGAGCAGTTCTTC. Translation gives CASSPPVANEQFF.

This clonotype was seen at least ten times. This chain joins TRBV12-3 or TRBV12-4 and TRBJ1-5, with unresolved D. The CDR3 is made up of 13 amino acids. Trimming pared 8 bases from V and 0 bases from J, leaving 8 bases between. The CDR3 protein is CASVAYSNQPQHF. DNA of the CDR3: TGTGCCAGCGTAGCTTATAGCAATCAGCCCCAGCATTTT.

There are a few counts of this clonotype. V gene TRBV19 combines with J gene TRBJ1-2, with 8 bases that match TRBD1. With 2 bases clipped from V and 8 bases from J, the junction kept 10 bases outside the gene matches. CDR3 size: 15 residues. Germline V gene data show CDR1 as LNHDA and CDR2 as SQIVND (reference sequence). CDR3 bases: TGTGCCAGTAGTATACGGACAGGGTCGGTTTACGGCTACACCTTC. Protein product: CASSIRTGSVYGYTF.

This clonotype was seen many times. J is TRBJ2-6 and V is TRBV28, with D hard to call. The V gene's germline CDR1 is MDHEN and CDR2 SYDVKM. V lost 5 bases and J lost 0, with 8 bases in between. This CDR3 spans 15 amino acids. As DNA, the CDR3 is TGTGCCAGCAGTCCCCGCAGCTCTGGGGCCAACGTCCTGACTTTC. It specifies CASSPRSSGANVLTF.

This clonotype was counted at least ten times. The rearrangement joins TRBV12-3 or TRBV12-4 to TRBJ2-7; no clear D. V lost 0 bases, J lost 1 base, and 7 bases lay in between. The CDR3 length is 14 residues. The CDR3: CASSLAIKSYEQYF. The CDR3 bases are TGTGCCAGCAGTTTAGCGATCAAATCCTACGAGCAGTACTTC.

DNA of the CDR3: TGTGCCAGCAGCCAAGATTTTTCAGGGCGGAGCAATCAGCCCCAGCATTTT. This translates into CASSQDFSGRSNQPQHF. The J gene is TRBJ1-5, the V gene TRBV3-1, with D possibly being TRBD1 (5 bases). The V gene's germline CDR1 is LGHDT and CDR2 YNNKEL (reference sequence). The CDR3 sequence is 17 residues long. Trimming shortened V by 0 bases and J by 1 base, and 13 bases separated the two germline ends.

This clonotype was observed many times. The gene calls are TRBV2 and TRBJ1-1; tentative D call: TRBD1 (6 bases). This CDR3 region has 15 residues. Trimming removed 0 bases at V and 4 bases at J, with 12 bases between. Germline lookup yields CDR1 SNHLY and CDR2 FYNNEI. The CDR3 sequence: CASSEALPGATEAFF. CDR3 coding DNA: TGTGCCAGCAGTGAAGCGCTTCCGGGGGCCACTGAAGCTTTCTTT.

Concerning this clonotype itself: This may stem from a read error, because a much larger clone lies one nucleotide away. The chain employs TRBV7-9 and TRBJ2-1; D possibly matches TRBD1 or TRBD2 (5 bases each). The V gene lost 1 base and the J gene lost 0 bases, with 7 bases spanning the gap. From germline, CDR1 is SEHNR and CDR2 FQNEAQ (reference sequence). This CDR3 comprises 15 residues. CDR3 residues: CASSLGDPSYNEQFF. DNA of the CDR3: TGTGCCAGCAGCTTAGGGGACCCCTCCTACAATGAGCAGTTCTTC.

This clonotype was found a few times. This chain uses TRBV28 with TRBJ2-2; 9 bases are shared with TRBD2. CDR3 length equals 17 residues. The junction had 8 bases not matched to a gene; V was cut back by 2 bases and J by 4 bases. The germline V gene encodes CDR1 MDHEN and CDR2 SYDVKM. CDR3 DNA: TGTGCCAGCAGTTTAGCGAAGAAGCGGGAGGTCACCGGGGAGCTGTTTTTT. It codes for CASSLAKKREVTGELFF.

The DNA for the CDR3 is TGTGCCAGCAGTTCGACCGGGACCCGGGGCAATGAGCAGTTCTTC. Translated: CASSSTGTRGNEQFF. The chain couples TRBV28 to TRBJ2-1, with D possibly being TRBD1 or TRBD2 (5 bases each). V was trimmed by 4 bases and J by 6 bases, leaving 16 bases between them. Germline V gene lookup returns CDR1 MDHEN and CDR2 SYDVKM. The length of the CDR3 is 15 residues.

As for this clonotype: One end of the junction does not line up with germline, which may come from a read error. This chain links TRBV7-7 with TRBJ2-2; D remains unclear. CDR1 and CDR2 from the germline V gene are SSHAT and FNYEAQ (reference sequence). The CDR3 has 14 amino acids. CDR3 sequence reads: CASSLNKATGELFF. CDR3 nucleotides: TGTGCTAGCAGCTTAAACAAGGCCACCGGGGAGCTGTTTTTT.

This clonotype was picked up many times. The genes are TRBV18 and TRBJ2-1; maybe TRBD1 (7 bases). Germline CDR1 KGHSH, CDR2 LQKENI. Between the trimmed V and J ends, which lost 3 bases and 10 bases, there was a span of 13 bases. The CDR3 sequence is 13 residues long. The DNA for the CDR3 is TGTGCCAGCTCACCCATCGCAGGGGGGGAGCAGTTCTTC. It encodes CASSPIAGGEQFF.

This chain joins TRBV30 and TRBJ2-7; no reliable D call. The CDR3 is 11 residues long. Germline values: CDR1 GTSNPN, CDR2 SVGIG (reference sequence). V lost 7 bases and J 6 bases, leaving 13 bases between the germline ends. The CDR3 reads CAFRITGEQYF. The DNA of the CDR3 is TGTGCCTTTAGGATCACCGGCGAGCAGTACTTC.

The chain links TRBV6-1 to TRBJ1-2; D ambiguous. V was shortened by 4 bases and J by 1 base, with 7 bases between the two germline ends. Germline V lookup: CDR1 MNHNS, CDR2 SASEGT. CDR3 length: 13 residues. Here the CDR3 reads CASSGGLNYGYTF. The CDR3, as DNA: TGTGCCAGCAGTGGCGGACTTAACTATGGCTACACCTTC.

The V gene is TRBV28, the J gene TRBJ2-2, with 7 bases identical to TRBD2. The CDR3 contains 12 residues. J was trimmed by 7 bases and V by 7 bases; bases with no gene match: 3. The germline gives CDR1 MDHEN, CDR2 SYDVKM. Here the CDR3 reads CASTGLFGELFF. The DNA of the CDR3 is TGTGCCAGCACGGGACTATTCGGGGAGCTGTTTTTT.

On this clonotype itself: Being one base from a much bigger clone, this may be a read error. V is TRBV7-8 and J is TRBJ2-3; D might be TRBD2 (6 bases). Germline CDR1 is SGHVS and CDR2 is FQNEAQ. V was clipped by 3 bases and J by 4 bases, with 14 bases between them. The CDR3 loop spans 15 amino acids. The CDR3 nucleotides are TGTGCCAGCAGCTTTCCCTCCGGGAGATCAGATACGCAGTATTTT. Amino acids: CASSFPSGRSDTQYF.

This clonotype appeared a few times. The chain carries TRBV5-1 and TRBJ2-1; 8 bases match TRBD1. Trimming removed 0 bases from V and 7 bases from J; junction bases left unmatched: 9. Per germline, CDR1 SGHRS and CDR2 YFSETQ. This CDR3 is 16 amino acids long. CDR3 sequence reads: CASSLEQGVGLNEQFF. The CDR3 region has the DNA TGCGCCAGCAGCTTGGAACAGGGGGTCGGTTTGAATGAGCAGTTCTTC.

In regard to this clonotype: A much more abundant neighbour one base away suggests this may be a read error. The chain carries TRBV12-3 or TRBV12-4 and TRBJ2-1, with 11 bases matching TRBD2. The CDR3 is 15 amino acids. The V segment lost 7 bases and the J segment 8 bases; nucleotides outside the gene matches: 10. The CDR3 sequence: CASTLGTSGNDEQFF. CDR3 DNA: TGTGCCAGCACCCTCGGGACTAGCGGTAACGATGAGCAGTTCTTC.

The sample holds a few counts of this clonotype. This chain connects TRBV19 to TRBJ1-5; D perhaps matches TRBD1 (6 bases). V lost 9 bases, J lost 2 bases, and 14 bases lay in between. The CDR3 contains 14 residues. From germline, CDR1 is LNHDA and CDR2 SQIVND (reference sequence). In DNA form, the CDR3 reads TGTGCCAGCGCCAAAAGACAGGGCAATCAGCCCCAGCATTTT. Protein sequence: CASAKRQGNQPQHF.

The J gene is TRBJ2-7, the V gene TRBV25-1; TRBD1 agrees at 11 bases. The CDR3 covers 15 residues. V gave up 7 bases and J gave up 3 bases; unmatched junction bases: 8. CDR1 and CDR2 from the germline V gene are MGHDK and SYGVNS. CDR3 sequence reads: CASTDRDRGIYEQYF. CDR3 DNA: TGTGCCAGCACTGACCGGGACAGGGGGATCTACGAGCAGTACTTC.